These 32 T cell receptor beta chains were sequenced from one sample in a study of T cell clonality in common variable immunodeficiency. Measured with immunoSEQ multiplex PCR; TCRdb has only the in-frame clones, and not every one. The sample offers around 50,000 clones and no singletons, the top ten holding under 2%. Sequencing used peripheral blood mononuclear cells. The receptors stem from a person aged 18 to 75 in good health.

Concerning this clone itself: The read is 3 residues too short to cover the CDR3 end, so that end is filled in from the germline J gene. The chain links TRBV7-8 to TRBJ2-1; 8 bases match TRBD2. CDR1 and CDR2 (germline): SGHVS, FQNEAQ. V lost 5 bases to trimming and J lost 6 bases; unmatched junction nucleotides: 6. The CDR3 extends over 14 amino acids. The CDR3 here is CASSVGGGSNEQFF. The CDR3 bases that were read are TGTGCCAGCAGCGTCGGGGGGGGCAGCAATGAG.

CDR3 DNA (partial): TGTGCCAGCTTGGGGGGGACAGGCGGTCAGCCC. This translates into CASLGGTGGQP. The full-length CDR3 reads as CASLGGTGGQPQHF. The chain uses TRBV2 and TRBJ1-5; the match to TRBD1 covers 8 bases. The CDR3 end lies 3 residues beyond the end of the read and is filled in from the germline J gene. Germline V gene data show CDR1 as SNHLY and CDR2 as FYNNEI. V trimming: 8 bases; J trimming: 6 bases; junction bases outside the gene matches: 9. There are 14 residues in the CDR3. Full variable domain (outside the CDR3, taken from reference TRBV2 and TRBJ1-5): EPEVTQTPSHQVTQMGQEVILRCVPISNHLYFYWYRQILGQKVEFLVSFYNNEISEKSEIFDDQFSVERPDGSNFTLKIRSTKLEDSAMYFCASLGGTGGQPQHFGDGTRLSIL.

This clone was counted between two and nine times. The DNA ends 3 residues before the CDR3 does, and the rest of the CDR3 is filled in from the germline J gene. V is TRBV7-9 and J is TRBJ1-1, with 7 positions matching TRBD1. The CDR3 contains 15 residues. Germline V lookup: CDR1 SEHNR, CDR2 FQNEAQ (reference sequence). Trimming at V came to 4 bases and at J to 0 bases, leaving 5 bases not matched to a gene. CDR3 residues: CASSSPTGVNTEAFF. The DNA read from the CDR3 is TGTGCCAGCAGCTCCCCCACAGGGGTGAACACTGAA.

This clone was observed at least ten times. The read falls 3 residues short of the CDR3 end, and the missing part is taken from the germline J gene. This chain connects TRBV13 to TRBJ2-7; 7 bases map to TRBD2. Germline CDR1 PRHDT, CDR2 FYEKMQ (reference sequence). This CDR3 comprises 14 residues. V lost 5 bases, J lost 4 bases, and 8 bases stayed unmatched. CDR3 protein: CASSPGLDRYEQYF. The DNA read from the CDR3 is TGTGCCAGCAGCCCTGGACTAGACCGTTACGAG.

This clone has a handful of counts. The read is 3 residues too short to cover the CDR3 end, so that end is filled in from the germline J gene. The V gene is TRBV25-1, the J gene TRBJ1-2; 9 nucleotides match TRBD1. Germline lookup yields CDR1 MGHDK and CDR2 SYGVNS. The CDR3 is 14 residues long. CDR3 DNA, as far as it was read: TGTGCCAGCAGTGGTGGACAGGGGATCTGGGGC. It is translated as CASSGGQGIWG. The whole CDR3 protein reads CASSGGQGIWGYTF.

In its sample, this clone was seen many times. The CDR3 extends 3 residues past the end of the read, so its final part is completed from the germline J gene. This sequence joins TRBV7-2 and TRBJ2-5; TRBD2 is a possible D gene (5 bases). CDR1 is SGHTA, CDR2 FQGNSA, per germline. The CDR3 length is 14 residues. V lost 5 bases, J lost 1 base, and 11 bases lay in between. Incomplete CDR3 DNA: TGTGCCAGCAGCCGTGGACTGCTCCAAGAGACC. Protein: CASSRGLLQET. In full, the CDR3 is CASSRGLLQETQYF. Using reference TRBV7-2 and TRBJ2-5 for the parts outside the CDR3, the full variable domain is GAGVSQSPSNKVTEKGKDVELRCDPISGHTALYWYRQSLGQGLEFLIYFQGNSAPDKSGLPSDRFSAERTGGSVSTLTIQRTQQEDSAVYLCASSRGLLQETQYFGPGTRLLVL.

This clone was recorded many times. The CDR3 sequence is CASSPLQETNYGYTF. The sequenced CDR3 bases are TGTGCCAGCTCACCGCTTCAGGAAACTAACTATGGC. The chain uses TRBV18 and TRBJ1-2; D is undetermined. The read halts 3 residues ahead of the CDR3 end, with the missing end drawn from the germline J gene. With 3 bases removed from V and 0 bases from J, the gap between germline ends came to 11 bases. Germline V gene data show CDR1 as KGHSH and CDR2 as LQKENI. This CDR3 has 15 residues.

This clone was recorded many times. Read coverage stops 3 residues before the CDR3 terminus; the germline J gene supplies the remainder. The chain is built from TRBV7-8 and TRBJ1-2; TRBD1 is a possible D gene (6 bases). V lost 5 bases to trimming and J lost 3 bases, with 16 bases between them. This CDR3 is 15 amino acids long. CDR1 is SGHVS, CDR2 FQNEAQ, per germline. The CDR3 here is CASSPPGGLDYGYTF. The part of the CDR3 DNA that was read is TGTGCCAGCAGCCCCCCGGGGGGCCTCGACTATGGC.

This clone was seen ten or more times. The read falls 3 residues short of the CDR3 end, and the missing part is taken from the germline J gene. The chain joins TRBV6-2 or TRBV6-3 to TRBJ2-3; D remains ambiguous. This CDR3 contains 13 residues. Germline values: CDR1 MNHEY, CDR2 SVGEGT. CDR3 bases read: TGTGCCAGCAGCTATATGTACCAAGAGACG. Its protein product is CASSYMYQET. In full, the CDR3 is CASSYMYQETQYF.

This clone was counted at least ten times. Coverage ceases 3 residues before the CDR3 finishes, and the germline J gene fills in the end. The chain employs TRBV18 and TRBJ1-1; 7 bases are shared with TRBD1. Germline-derived CDR1 and CDR2 are KGHSH and LQKENI. CDR3 length equals 16 residues. V trimming: 0 bases; J trimming: 0 bases; junction bases outside the gene matches: 4. CDR3 DNA (partial): TGTGCCAGCTCACCACCCCGCGGGACAGTGAACACTGAA. This codes for CASSPPRGTVNTE. In full, the CDR3 is CASSPPRGTVNTEAFF.

This clone was counted at least ten times. The read ends 3 residues early relative to the CDR3; the germline J gene fills the gap. The chain recombines TRBV7-3 with TRBJ1-1; no clear D gene. This CDR3 is 13 amino acids long. The germline V gene has CDR1 SGHTA and CDR2 FQGTGA. The ends were cut back, 1 base at V and 4 bases at J, with 7 bases in the middle. CDR3 in amino acids: CASSLIEGTEAFF. The covered CDR3 bases are TGTGCCAGCAGCTTAATTGAGGGCACTGAA.

This clone was counted many times. The read ends 3 residues before the CDR3 terminus; that terminus is restored from the germline J gene. J is TRBJ1-5 and V is TRBV5-1, with TRBD1 as a possible D gene (5 bases). The CDR3 has 14 amino acids. V was cut by 0 bases and J by 5 bases, with 9 bases left in between. The germline V gene encodes CDR1 SGHRS and CDR2 YFSETQ. The sequenced part of the CDR3 DNA is TGCGCCAGCAGCTTGGAAGACAGAGATCAGCCC. Translated, it gives CASSLEDRDQP. The full CDR3 protein is CASSLEDRDQPQHF.

This clone was recorded at least ten times. The part of the CDR3 DNA that was read is TGTGCCAGCAGCCCGGACCTTACAGCGGGGGGGTACAATGAG. Amino acid sequence: CASSPDLTAGGYNE. The entire CDR3 reads CASSPDLTAGGYNEQFF. This chain uses TRBV7-6 with TRBJ2-1; 10 bases are a match to TRBD2. The read falls 3 residues short of the CDR3 end, and the missing part is taken from the germline J gene. CDR1 is SGHVS, CDR2 FNYEAQ, per germline. CDR3 length equals 17 residues. The V and J ends lost 5 bases and 4 bases, in that order; junction bases with no gene match: 11.

This clone came up many times. The read stops 3 residues short of the end of the CDR3; the missing end is completed from the germline J gene. The genes are TRBV20-1 and TRBJ2-3, with 7 bases lining up with TRBD1. The V gene's germline CDR1 is DFQATT and CDR2 SNEGSKA (reference sequence). The length of the CDR3 is 14 residues. The V and J ends lost 3 bases and 4 bases, in that order; junction bases with no gene match: 7. The DNA read from the CDR3 is TGCAGTGCTAGCCGCGACAGGGAGCCAGATACG. Amino acid sequence: CSASRDREPDT. The whole CDR3 reads CSASRDREPDTQYF.

This clone was detected ten times or more. CDR3: CASSQIPPRAPGGYNEQFF. CDR3 DNA, as far as it was read: TGTGCCAGCAGCCAAATCCCCCCCCGGGCTCCAGGGGGTTACAATGAG. This chain connects TRBV3-1 (or the pseudogene TRBV3-2) to TRBJ2-1, with TRBD1 matching 7 bases. The read falls 3 residues short of the CDR3 end, and the missing part is taken from the germline J gene. The germline V gene encodes CDR1 LGHDT and CDR2 YNNKEL (reference sequence). J lost 4 bases, V lost 2 bases, and 17 bases had no gene match. The CDR3 extends over 19 amino acids.

This clone showed up just a few times. The CDR3 extends 3 residues past the end of the read, so its final part is completed from the germline J gene. This chain joins TRBV30 and TRBJ1-2; 7 positions match TRBD1. This CDR3 region has 14 residues. Germline loops: CDR1 GTSNPN, CDR2 SVGIG (reference sequence). Here the CDR3 reads CAWSRDSNTDTYTF. The CDR3 DNA, read in part, is TGTGCCTGGAGCCGGGACAGTAACACAGATACC.

As regards this clone: Coverage ceases 3 residues before the CDR3 finishes, and the germline J gene fills in the end. The gene calls are TRBV11-2 and TRBJ2-3, with 9 nucleotides matching TRBD2. The length of the CDR3 is 15 residues. Germline CDR1 and CDR2: SGHAT and FQNNGV. The CDR3 sequence: CASSLLSGRQETQYF. The part of the CDR3 DNA that was read is TGTGCCAGCAGCTTACTTAGCGGGAGACAAGAGACG.

This clone was seen ten or more times. The CDR3 extends 3 residues past the end of the read, so its final part is completed from the germline J gene. V and J are TRBV4-2 and TRBJ2-3; TRBD2 might be the D (7 bases). Germline V lookup: CDR1 LGHNA, CDR2 YNFKEQ. This CDR3 has 15 residues. The V end lost 5 bases, the J end lost 4 bases, and 16 bases lay between the germline ends. The CDR3 here is CASSGRGGEADTQYF. CDR3 DNA, as far as it was read: TGTGCCAGCAGCGGGCGAGGGGGGGAGGCAGATACG.

There are many counts of this clone. The CDR3 extends 3 residues past the end of the read, so its final part is completed from the germline J gene. The chain links TRBV5-4 to TRBJ2-3, with no clear D. Germline CDR1 is SGHNT and CDR2 is YYREEE (reference sequence). Trimming stripped 3 bases from V and 2 bases from J, with 4 bases between. This CDR3 comprises 12 residues. CDR3 residues: CASSSHTDTQYF. The sequenced CDR3 bases are TGTGCCAGCAGCTCCCACACAGATACG.

This clone was detected ten times or more. The sequenced fragment ends 3 residues before the CDR3 boundary, so the rest is inferred from the germline J gene. This chain links TRBV7-9 with TRBJ2-4, with 11 nucleotides matching TRBD1. The CDR3 is 12 amino acids. Per the germline V gene, CDR1 is SEHNR and CDR2 is FQNEAQ (reference sequence). The DNA read from the CDR3 is TGTGCCAGCAGCACAGGGACAGGGGGT. Amino acids: CASSTGTGG. The full CDR3 sequence reads CASSTGTGGQYF.

The table lists this clone with many counts. Read data end 3 residues before the CDR3 end; the end is taken from the germline J gene. This chain joins TRBV12-3 or TRBV12-4 and TRBJ2-1; 12 nucleotides align to TRBD2. V lost 4 bases and J lost 6; bases outside the gene matches: 4. This CDR3 has 15 amino acids. The CDR3 sequence is CASSSTSGGSNEQFF. The part of the CDR3 DNA that was read is TGTGCCAGCAGTTCGACTAGCGGGGGATCCAATGAG.

This clone came up many times. The CDR3 extends 3 residues past the end of the read, so its final part is completed from the germline J gene. The chain uses TRBV5-1 and TRBJ1-2; tentative D call: TRBD1 (5 bases). CDR1 and CDR2 (germline): SGHRS, YFSETQ. Trimming stripped 3 bases from V and 1 base from J, with 10 bases between. The CDR3 extends over 14 amino acids. The sequenced part of the CDR3 DNA is TGCGCCAGCAGCTCCGCAGGGTTTAACTATGGC. Its translation: CASSSAGFNYG. The full-length CDR3 reads as CASSSAGFNYGYTF.

This clone came up many times. The DNA ends 3 residues before the CDR3 does, and the rest of the CDR3 is filled in from the germline J gene. The rearrangement uses TRBV7-2 and TRBJ2-5; no definite D call. The CDR3 extends over 14 amino acids. Germline V gene data show CDR1 as SGHTA and CDR2 as FQGNSA. Trimming removed 1 base at V and 0 bases at J, with 6 bases between. The CDR3 bases that were read are TGTGCCAGCAGCTTAGTGGCGGACCAAGAGACC. It specifies CASSLVADQET. Given in full, the CDR3 is CASSLVADQETQYF.

This clone was detected ten times or more. CDR3 DNA, as far as it was read: TGTGCCACCAGCGTCGTAGCGGGAGCCCGCTACGAG. It encodes CATSVVAGARYE. From start to end, the CDR3 is CATSVVAGARYEQYF. The gene calls are TRBV15 and TRBJ2-7; TRBD2 agrees at 9 bases. The sequenced fragment ends 3 residues before the CDR3 boundary, so the rest is inferred from the germline J gene. The CDR3 runs 15 residues. In germline, CDR1 is LNHNV, CDR2 YYDKDF (reference sequence). V dropped 5 bases and J dropped 3; count of bases not matched to a gene: 8.

In this sample, this clone turned up many times. The read comes to an end 3 residues before the CDR3 does, leaving the germline J gene to fill in the end. The chain links TRBV5-1 to TRBJ1-2; TRBD1 aligns across 8 bases. J lost 6 bases, V lost 4 bases, and 2 bases had no gene match. This CDR3 contains 12 residues. Germline V CDR1 and CDR2: SGHRS, YFSETQ. The CDR3 loop is CASSATGDGYTF. CDR3 bases read: TGCGCCAGCAGCGCGACAGGGGATGGC. Supplemented by reference TRBV5-1 and TRBJ1-2, the full variable domain reads KAGVTQTPRYLIKTRGQQVTLSCSPISGHRSVSWYQQTPGQGLQFLFEYFSETQRNKGNFPGRFSGRQFSNSRSEMNVSTLELGDSALYLCASSATGDGYTFGSGTRLTVV.

There are many counts of this clone. The read ends 3 residues shy of where the CDR3 ends; the end is completed using the germline J gene. J is TRBJ2-2 and V is TRBV30, with D perhaps assigned TRBD1 or TRBD2 (5 bases each). CDR1 GTSNPN and CDR2 SVGIG come from the germline V gene (reference sequence). This CDR3 has 16 amino acids. Trimming pared 0 bases from V and 4 bases from J, leaving 15 bases between. CDR3 DNA (partial): TGTGCCTGGAGTGTCGGCCCCGAGGGGTCCACCGGGGAG. This encodes CAWSVGPEGSTGE. The entire CDR3 protein is CAWSVGPEGSTGELFF.

This clone was seen at least ten times. The CDR3 goes on 3 residues after the read ends, and that part is filled in from the germline J gene. The chain employs TRBV30 and TRBJ1-6, with D tentatively TRBD1 (5 bases). From germline, CDR1 is GTSNPN and CDR2 SVGIG (reference sequence). V lost 3 bases and J lost 0, with 24 bases in between. The CDR3 runs 20 residues. The CDR3 loop reads CAWRERSGTTGGSYNSPLHF. The sequenced CDR3 bases are TGTGCCTGGAGGGAAAGGTCCGGGACCACGGGGGGCTCCTATAATTCACCC.

This clone was recorded many times. From the germline J gene comes the end of the CDR3, since the read stops 3 residues before it. The rearrangement uses TRBV7-2 and TRBJ1-6, with 8 nucleotides matching TRBD1. Germline CDR1 SGHTA, CDR2 FQGNSA. The CDR3 covers 15 residues. With 5 bases clipped from V and 9 bases from J, the junction kept 9 bases outside the gene matches. Partial CDR3 DNA: TGTGCCAGCAGCACCGGACAGGGAGAAAGTTCACCC. Amino acids: CASSTGQGESSP. The entire CDR3 protein reads CASSTGQGESSPLHF.

This clone appeared many times. Incomplete CDR3 DNA: TGTGCCATCAGTGACCCTAGCGGGAGAGGAGATACG. Encoded protein: CAISDPSGRGDT. The complete CDR3 sequence is CAISDPSGRGDTQYF. This sequence joins TRBV10-3 and TRBJ2-3, with TRBD2 matching 10 bases. From the germline J gene comes the end of the CDR3, since the read stops 3 residues before it. CDR1 is ENHRY, CDR2 SYGVKD, per germline. V was pared by 3 bases and J by 5 bases, with 5 bases of the junction left unmatched. The CDR3 runs to 15 residues.

This clone showed up many times. The read terminates 3 residues before the CDR3 end, so the remaining end is supplied by the germline J gene. V is TRBV6-2 or TRBV6-3 and J is TRBJ2-7; D perhaps matches TRBD2 (6 bases). Germline assignment: CDR1 MNHEY and CDR2 SVGEGT. V was pared by 10 bases and J by 6 bases, with 13 bases between. The CDR3 extends over 11 amino acids. This CDR3 reads CATILGGEQYF. The CDR3 bases that were read are TGTGCCACCATTTTGGGGGGCGAG.

This clone was counted ten times or more. The read gets to within 3 residues of the CDR3 end, and the germline J gene fills in the rest. The chain is built from TRBV19 and TRBJ2-1; D may be TRBD1 (6 bases). V lost 3 bases, J lost 8 bases, and 14 bases lay in between. Germline loops: CDR1 LNHDA, CDR2 SQIVND (reference sequence). The length of the CDR3 is 14 residues. CDR3 DNA, as far as it was read: TGTGCCAGTAGTATCCTAGGCGGACAGTATGAG. This gives the protein CASSILGGQYE. The whole CDR3 reads CASSILGGQYEQFF.

This clone came up many times. The read is 3 residues too short to cover the CDR3 end, so that end is filled in from the germline J gene. V gene TRBV29-1 combines with J gene TRBJ2-7; D is uncertain. The length of the CDR3 is 12 residues. V was cut by 4 bases and J by 2 bases, with 9 bases left in between. The germline CDR1 and CDR2 sequences are SQVTM and ANQGSEA. CDR3 bases read: TGCAGCGTTGGGGCCGATACCTACGAG. This sequence encodes CSVGADTYE. The entire CDR3 sequence reads CSVGADTYEQYF.